Below are 31 T cell receptor beta chains sequenced from a single sample in a study of blood T cell repertoires in COVID-19. Clones were read by immunoSEQ multiplex PCR, and TCRdb kept only the in-frame ones, dropping some. The sample shows 95,000 to 100,000 clones, 85% of them seen only once. Sequencing was done on a sample of peripheral blood. The receptors here all came from a woman in her 70s with active or convalescent COVID-19.

V and J are TRBV7-8 and TRBJ1-5; tentatively, D is TRBD1 (5 bases). Between the trimmed V and J ends, which lost 2 bases and 0 bases, there was a span of 14 bases. This CDR3 region has 17 residues. Looked up from germline, CDR1 is SGHVS and CDR2 is FQNEAQ. Written as DNA, the CDR3 is TGTGCCAGCAGCTTAAAGGGGTGGCAGCTTAGCAATCAGCCCCAGCATTTT. Translated: CASSLKGWQLSNQPQHF.

In this sample, this clone turned up a few times. The J gene is TRBJ2-7, the V gene TRBV7-8; 10 positions match TRBD1. Losses at the gene ends were 4 bases for V and 4 bases for J; bases not matched to a gene: 7. CDR1 is SGHVS, CDR2 FQNEAQ, per germline. The CDR3 is made up of 15 amino acids. For the CDR3, the DNA is TGTGCCAGCAGCTCGACCGGACAGGGGGGGTACGAGCAGTACTTC. This sequence encodes CASSSTGQGGYEQYF.

The rearrangement links TRBV10-3 to TRBJ2-4, with 8 bases lining up with TRBD1. V lost 1 base and J lost 7; bases outside the gene matches: 3. Germline CDR1 is ENHRY and CDR2 is SYGVKD. This CDR3 spans 14 amino acids. The CDR3 spells CAISEYGTGNIQYF. CDR3 DNA: TGTGCCATCAGTGAGTACGGGACAGGTAACATTCAGTACTTC.

This clone came up once. The genes are TRBV25-1 and TRBJ2-5; D call uncertain. The CDR3 is 15 residues long. Germline V CDR1 and CDR2: MGHDK, SYGVNS. V was trimmed by 6 bases and J by 3 bases, leaving 17 bases between them. The CDR3 sequence: CASSGSELGKETQYF. CDR3 sequence (DNA): TGTGCCAGCAGCGGAAGTGAGCTGGGCAAAGAGACCCAGTACTTC.

The CDR3 protein is CASSQEVIAGQQFF. CDR3 sequence (DNA): TGTGCCAGCAGCCAGGAGGTGATAGCGGGGCAGCAGTTCTTC. J is TRBJ2-1 and V is TRBV3-1 (or the pseudogene TRBV3-2), with 8 positions matching TRBD2. The CDR3 is 14 amino acids. V was clipped by 3 bases and J by 11 bases; unmatched bases: 9. CDR1 LGHDT and CDR2 YNNKEL come from the germline V gene (reference sequence).

The J gene is TRBJ2-1, the V gene TRBV4-1; D possibly corresponds to TRBD2 (6 bases). The CDR3 sequence is 15 residues long. The ends were cut back, 3 bases at V and 8 bases at J, with 17 bases in the middle. The germline V gene has CDR1 MGHRA and CDR2 YSYEKL. As DNA, the CDR3 is TGCGCCAGCAGCCAGGGACTCCGGGGATGGGATGAGCAGTTCTTC. Translation: CASSQGLRGWDEQFF.

CDR3 residues: CASSFRGQPAEKLFF. In nucleotides, the CDR3 is TGTGCCAGCAGCTTCCGGGGACAGCCAGCTGAAAAACTGTTTTTT. The V and J genes are TRBV5-8 and TRBJ1-4; 7 bases align to TRBD1. The germline CDR1 and CDR2 sequences are SGHTS and YDEGEE. The V and J ends lost 2 bases and 7 bases, in that order; junction bases with no gene match: 8. The CDR3 runs to 15 residues.

This sequence joins TRBV6-5 and TRBJ2-7; possible D gene TRBD2, 6 bases. The CDR3 consists of 13 residues. Germline-derived CDR1 and CDR2 are MNHEY and SVGAGI. Trimming pared 7 bases from V and 2 bases from J, leaving 12 bases between. Written as DNA, the CDR3 is TGTGCCAGCATAGGAGCGGGTACCTACGAGCAGTACTTC. Translating it yields CASIGAGTYEQYF.

The V gene is TRBV6-5, the J gene TRBJ1-1; no firm D call. In germline, CDR1 is MNHEY, CDR2 SVGAGI. This CDR3 is built from 15 residues. The V gene lost 6 bases and the J gene lost 5 bases, with 19 bases spanning the gap. CDR3 nucleotide sequence: TGTGCCAGCAGATTACAGTCTTCGGCAGTGACTGAAGCTTTCTTT. This gives the protein CASRLQSSAVTEAFF.

The genes are TRBV7-2 and TRBJ2-7, with 9 bases that match TRBD2. J gave up 4 bases and V 2 bases, and 3 bases lay outside the gene matches. In germline, CDR1 is SGHTA, CDR2 FQGNSA. This CDR3 comprises 14 residues. CDR3: CASSLWREGYEQYF. Here the CDR3 DNA reads TGTGCCAGCAGCTTATGGCGGGAGGGGTACGAGCAGTACTTC.

The CDR3 DNA follows: TGTGCCAGCAGACTTCAACTAGCGGAAACGCAGTATTTT. Its translation: CASRLQLAETQYF. The genes are TRBV7-2 and TRBJ2-3, with 8 nucleotides matching TRBD2. The CDR3 has 13 amino acids. J gave up 9 bases and V 6 bases, and 8 bases lay outside the gene matches. The germline gives CDR1 SGHTA, CDR2 FQGNSA.

The chain is built from TRBV7-9 and TRBJ2-2; a weak D match, TRBD1 (5 bases). V lost 1 base and J lost 8, with 11 bases in between. The CDR3 is 14 residues long. CDR1 SEHNR and CDR2 FQNEAQ come from the germline V gene (reference sequence). The CDR3 reads CASSLGRVTGELFF. The CDR3 nucleotides are TGTGCCAGCAGCTTAGGCAGGGTGACTGGGGAGCTGTTTTTT.

V gene TRBV9 combines with J gene TRBJ1-2, with D maybe TRBD1 (6 bases). Per the germline V gene, CDR1 is SGDLS and CDR2 is YYNGEE. Trimming took off 0 bases at V and 8 bases at J, with 17 bases between the two ends. The CDR3 extends over 15 amino acids. The CDR3 here is CASSVALGGAQGYTF. The CDR3 coding sequence is TGTGCCAGCAGCGTAGCCCTGGGGGGGGCGCAAGGCTACACCTTC.

The rearrangement uses TRBV7-6 and TRBJ2-3, with D maybe TRBD2 (6 bases). The CDR3 has 14 amino acids. Per the germline V gene, CDR1 is SGHVS and CDR2 is FNYEAQ. V was cut by 1 base and J by 4 bases, with 9 bases left in between. The CDR3 is CASSLELASDTQYF. The CDR3 nucleotides read TGTGCCAGCAGCTTAGAACTAGCCTCAGATACGCAGTATTTT.

The chain recombines TRBV12-1 with TRBJ1-5; the table's D call TRBD1 went unverified against the DNA. TRBV12-1 is noted as a pseudogene. This CDR3 has 17 residues. The CDR3 sequence is CASSFDRAVCGNQPQHF. CDR3 DNA sequence: TGTGCCAGCAGCTTTGACAGGGCGGTATGCGGCAATCAGCCCCAGCATTTT.

The V and J genes are TRBV29-1 and TRBJ2-7; D may be TRBD2 (6 bases). V gave up 3 bases and J gave up 7 bases, with 13 bases separating them. This CDR3 is 12 amino acids long. Per the germline V gene, CDR1 is SQVTM and CDR2 is ANQGSEA. In DNA, the CDR3 is TGCAGCGTTGAGAGGGGAGGTGGTGAGCAGTACTTC. Residues: CSVERGGGEQYF.

The V and J genes are TRBV5-1 and TRBJ2-5; 9 positions match TRBD2. Looked up from germline, CDR1 is SGHRS and CDR2 is YFSETQ. The CDR3 loop spans 16 amino acids. J gave up 4 bases and V 4 bases, and 11 bases lay outside the gene matches. CDR3 DNA: TGCGCCAGCAGCCCACTGGATAGCGGGAGAGGAGAGACCCAGTACTTC. It is translated as CASSPLDSGRGETQYF.

This rearrangement joins TRBV18 to TRBJ2-3, with 13 bases lining up with TRBD2. CDR3 length: 17 amino acids. Germline CDR1 reads KGHSH; CDR2 reads LQKENI. Unmatched junction bases numbered 4, after V lost 0 bases and J lost 4 bases. The CDR3 coding sequence is TGTGCCAGCTCACCACCCGGACTAGCGGGAGCTCCAGATACGCAGTATTTT. This translates into CASSPPGLAGAPDTQYF.

The chain employs TRBV10-3 and TRBJ2-7; TRBD2 matches at 16 bases. V was pared by 4 bases and J by 2 bases, with 2 bases of the junction left unmatched. The CDR3 extends over 16 amino acids. Germline V gene lookup returns CDR1 ENHRY and CDR2 SYGVKD. CDR3 region: CAISAGTSGGAYEQYF. For the CDR3, the DNA is TGTGCCATCAGTGCCGGGACTAGCGGGGGGGCCTACGAGCAGTACTTC.

The chain carries TRBV25-1 and TRBJ1-4, with D perhaps TRBD1 (6 bases). The germline V and J ends were trimmed by 3 bases and 7 bases, with 15 bases remaining between them. Germline loops: CDR1 MGHDK, CDR2 SYGVNS. There are 15 residues in the CDR3. The DNA for the CDR3 is TGTGCCAGCAGTGACCCCCAGGGGTGGATTGAAAAACTGTTTTTT. Amino acids: CASSDPQGWIEKLFF.

The chain recombines TRBV5-5 with TRBJ1-1; TRBD1 aligns across 8 bases. Losses at the gene ends were 4 bases for V and 7 bases for J; bases not matched to a gene: 12. There are 15 residues in the CDR3. Germline loops: CDR1 SGHKS, CDR2 YYEKEE (reference sequence). CDR3 residues: CASSPGGPQRVEAFF. The CDR3 DNA reads TGTGCCAGCAGCCCAGGGGGCCCCCAACGAGTTGAAGCTTTCTTT.

This chain joins TRBV4-1 and TRBJ2-2, with 8 bases matching TRBD2. V gave up 1 base and J gave up 6 bases; unmatched junction bases: 4. CDR3 size: 15 residues. Germline V gene sequence: CDR1 MGHRA, CDR2 YSYEKL. CDR3 coding DNA: TGCGCCAGCAGCCAAGTAAGAGCGGGGGCCGGGGAGCTGTTTTTT. This encodes CASSQVRAGAGELFF.

V is TRBV28 and J is TRBJ1-1; tentative D call: TRBD1 (6 bases). Germline lookup yields CDR1 MDHEN and CDR2 SYDVKM. V lost 8 bases and J 1 base, leaving 14 bases between the germline ends. The CDR3 is made up of 14 amino acids. The CDR3 nucleotides read TGTGCCAGCGTCACAGGGCGTAGGAACACTGAAGCTTTCTTT. Translated, it gives CASVTGRRNTEAFF.

The gene calls are TRBV6-5 and TRBJ2-7; 7 bases map to TRBD1. This CDR3 has 10 amino acids. V lost 4 bases to trimming and J lost 9 bases; unmatched junction nucleotides: 0. Germline values: CDR1 MNHEY, CDR2 SVGAGI. The CDR3 DNA follows: TGTGCCAGCAGTTGGACAGGGCAGTACTTC. Protein product: CASSWTGQYF.

This chain joins TRBV12-5 and TRBJ2-1, with 8 bases lining up with TRBD2. With 6 bases clipped from V and 7 bases from J, the junction kept 8 bases outside the gene matches. The CDR3 extends over 14 amino acids. CDR1 LGHNT and CDR2 FRNRAP come from the germline V gene. The CDR3 reads CASGRPGLGNEQFF. The CDR3 DNA reads TGTGCTAGTGGGCGGCCGGGACTAGGGAATGAGCAGTTCTTC.

This chain links TRBV3-1 (or the pseudogene TRBV3-2) with TRBJ2-1; perhaps TRBD2 as D (5 bases). The CDR3 runs to 16 residues. Trimming took off 1 base at V and 5 bases at J, with 15 bases between the two ends. The germline gives CDR1 LGHDT, CDR2 YNNKEL (reference sequence). The CDR3 DNA follows: TGTGCCAGCAGCCAAGCCAGTCTAGAGGGAAACAATGAGCAGTTCTTC. Encoded protein: CASSQASLEGNNEQFF.

J is TRBJ1-1 and V is TRBV7-3; TRBD1 aligns across 7 bases. The ends lost 4 bases at V and 5 bases at J; junction bases unmatched: 7. The CDR3 has 14 amino acids. The germline gives CDR1 SGHTA, CDR2 FQGTGA. CDR3 sequence: CASSYQGDGTEAFF. CDR3 DNA: TGTGCCAGCAGCTACCAGGGGGACGGGACTGAAGCTTTCTTT.

The chain carries TRBV29-1 and TRBJ1-1, with D tentatively TRBD1 (6 bases). Germline V gene data show CDR1 as SQVTM and CDR2 as ANQGSEA. CDR3 length: 12 amino acids. The V end lost 5 bases, the J end lost 4 bases, and 11 bases lay between the germline ends. Written as DNA, the CDR3 is TGCAGCGTTTCGGAAGGGGGCACTGAAGCTTTCTTT. Protein product: CSVSEGGTEAFF.

This rearrangement joins TRBV6-6 to TRBJ2-2; 10 nucleotides align to TRBD1. Per the germline V gene, CDR1 is MNHNY and CDR2 is SVGAGI (reference sequence). Trimming at V came to 6 bases and at J to 7 bases, leaving 14 bases not matched to a gene. The CDR3 is 17 residues long. The CDR3: CASSRLTGGAMGGELFF. The CDR3 DNA reads as TGTGCCAGCAGCCGACTGACAGGGGGCGCGATGGGCGGGGAGCTGTTTTTT.

The chain recombines TRBV2 with TRBJ1-1, with D possibly being TRBD1 (5 bases). V was pared by 6 bases and J by 5 bases, with 10 bases between. The CDR3 is made up of 12 amino acids. Germline-derived CDR1 and CDR2 are SNHLY and FYNNEI. In DNA, the CDR3 is TGTGCCAGCAGCGCAGGGCTTACTGAAGCTTTCTTT. Encoded protein: CASSAGLTEAFF.

The count of this clone is one. The V call is TRBV4-3, the J call TRBJ1-1; 8 bases match TRBD1. Germline lookup yields CDR1 LGHNA and CDR2 YSLEER. CDR3 length equals 12 residues. The V segment lost 1 base and the J segment 12 bases; nucleotides outside the gene matches: 4. In DNA, the CDR3 is TGCGCCAGCAGCCAAGGACAGGGGCCTCCTTTCTTT. Translation gives CASSQGQGPPFF.